The present T cell receptor beta chain was sequenced within a study of cytomegalovirus exposure and HLA in healthy donors (dated by TCRdb to between 2016 and 2019). Looking at the study overall: An earlier analysis of approximately 550 of the donors reported approximately 300 Gb of sequence data and 117 million unique TCR beta sequences from 150 million to 200 million T cells. All discovery cohort repertoires had been generated using a single sequencing platform. Donor age, sex, ethnicity and CMV serostatus were compiled alongside the repertoire data. To predict cytomegalovirus infection status, the study combined high-throughput TCR immunosequencing, statistical association of individual TCRs with disease status, and machine learning. Using immunosequencing, the study profiled T cell repertoires from around 670 subjects and related those repertoires to cytomegalovirus serostatus. Among some 400 genotyped donors of the cohort, an average of roughly 230,000 unique TCR beta nucleotide sequences was sequenced per donor, of which 15% to 20% were non-productive. A later analysis re-analyzed previously published TCR beta repertoires from approximately 700 donors and added high-resolution HLA genotyping to study TCR occurrence patterns. The study was designed to test whether signatures of past pathogen exposure could be identified by cataloging public T cell receptors. HLA typing included class I and class II loci at four-digit resolution. A later genetic analysis used genome-wide SNP genotypes for about three fifths of the 666 donors, treating that subset as a discovery cohort. An early release covering around 630 HLA-typed donors comprised 300 to 350 gigabases of sequencing data and tens of millions of unique TCR sequences. Because of strong linkage in the cohort, 5 or 6 DR-DQ haplotypes were treated as single units for association and clustering. Among the roughly 410 genotyped donors, around 81% belonged to the genetic ancestry cluster associated with self-reported Caucasian donors. Rather than drawing on any new phenotypic data, the later analysis identified candidate immune exposures from TCR beta sequences and the way those sequences occurred across donors. An earlier analysis of around 540 of the donors applied high-throughput TCR beta sequencing to assess whether each TCR beta V gene segment acted as functional or pseudogenic. Typing coverage differed by locus: A, B, C, DRB1 and DQB1 were typed in about 620-630 donors, DQA1 in 500 to 550, DPA1 in roughly 590, and DPB1 in around 490. Besides the first cohort of roughly 640 subjects, a separate validation cohort made up of over 100 different subjects was used.

Library generation was performed with the immunoSEQ multiplex PCR assay. For the multiplex PCR, a mixture combining 60 forward primers for TCR Vbeta segments and 13 reverse primers for TCR Jbeta segments was used. Amplification of the CDR3 region of rearranged TCR beta genes was performed with a multiplex PCR assay on genomic DNA. Amplified TCR beta libraries were sequenced as 87-base-pair reads on the Illumina HiSeq System. The published analysis was carried out like this. A later analysis counted approximately 76 million unique TCR beta chains across the 600 to 850 repertoires, and around 9.9 million of these chains were shared by at least two donors. To remove PCR and sequencing errors, raw reads were error-corrected and collapsed into unique sequences using a nearest-neighbor algorithm that merged closely related sequences. CDR3 sequences were aligned to IMGT reference sequences to assign V, D and J gene segments. For a sequence to be retained, a match of at least six nucleotides to both a V gene segment and a J gene segment was required. Rearrangements were classified as productive when the CDR3 lacked stop codons and remained in frame with V and J, and all other rearrangements were classified as non-productive. Following IMGT convention, CDR3 was defined as the stretch from the second conserved V-encoded cysteine up to the conserved J-encoded phenylalanine. Sequences without an unambiguous match to a single V gene segment were excluded from the earlier analysis of almost 600 of the donors. An earlier analysis of several hundred of the donors called V segments functional above 56.7% productive rearrangements and segregating when the between-donor standard deviation exceeded 5%. A statistical classification framework was built to diagnose cytomegalovirus status from the catalog of TCR beta chain sequences. A later analysis assigned V and J genes by comparing TCR nucleotide sequences with IMGT/GENE-DB human TR gene sequences. In a later analysis, CDR3 sequences and most-parsimonious VDJ recombination scenarios were assigned using the TCRdist pipeline. A later analysis defined each TCR beta chain by its CDR3 amino acid sequence plus V-gene family, and excluded reads lacking a unique V-gene family. As a way to deal with suspected cross-contamination and a sequencing artifact, a later analysis dropped roughly 620 nucleotide sequences that were highly shared and had low generation probability. In a later analysis, a clonal expansion index was calculated for each public chain from normalized within-repertoire ranks of inferred template counts. In a later analysis, generation probabilities were computed with a VDJ recombination model fitted to out-of-frame rearrangements, and the resulting probabilities were checked against IGoR. In a later analysis, hypergeometric tests were used to score TCR-TCR, TCR-HLA and TCR-CMV co-occurrence, with a repertoire-size bias correction applied to TCR pairs. In a later analysis, false discovery rates were estimated by permuting HLA or CMV assignments 20 times. In a later analysis, co-occurring TCRs were grouped using DBSCAN, with TCRdist sequence similarity added in when clustering inside HLA-allele-positive subsets. Repertoires with fewer than 30,000 or more than 120,000 public chains, plus five repertoires with anomalous nucleotide sharing, were excluded from co-occurrence clustering. TCRdb took this table from immuneACCESS and kept in-frame rearrangements with V and J called. Such tables lack part of the clones; where checked against another copy, unresolved V genes explain under half of the gap, and the rest is unexplained. V, J and clone size are taken as reported in that table, and D and trimming were inferred from the DNA itself. The sample table holds around 190,000 clones, of which around 82% were seen once. Under 7.5% of the sample rests with the top ten.

Beyond this particular receptor, the publication reports: Because counts were too low, about 15 rarely observed V segments, including chromosome 9 orphons, were left out of the earlier analysis of 587 of the donors. A further reported finding was that TCR beta sequences accurately predicted the HLA-A and HLA-B alleles for most subjects in the first cohort. A total of around 150 TCR beta chains were listed by the study as associated with cytomegalovirus. The authors suggested that the approach could potentially be extended to other disease states and immunological phenotypes. A later genetic analysis associated a missense DCLRE1C variant with V-gene and J-gene trimming of TCR beta chains, and an independent cohort replicated the association. Compared with equally common non-associated chains, HLA-associated TCR beta chains in a later analysis were more clonally expanded and had lower generation probabilities. The presence/absence analyses assumed that sequencing depth was roughly uniform across donors, and that assumption may not be true. Most CMV-associated TCR beta chains appeared to be HLA-restricted in a later analysis, and the HLA associations seemed to be driven largely by CMV exposure. The classifier was reported to diagnose cytomegalovirus status with high specificity and sensitivity in both the original cohort and the validation cohort. While some public TCRs were present in many individuals, most TCR sequences turned up only very rarely across donors. Only TCR beta chains were sequenced in this cohort, and the absence of alpha or paired-chain data limited detectable features. In an earlier analysis of more than 450 of the donors, most TCR beta V segments were observed in productive rearrangements about 87% or about 30% of the time, broadly matching IMGT annotations. A later analysis reported that several top co-occurrence clusters appeared linked to parvovirus B19, influenza, CMV and Epstein-Barr virus. Linkage disequilibrium might explain the correlated functional status among segregating V segments, but an unknown experimental factor could not be ruled out. According to a later analysis, TCR association rates differed among HLA loci, with DRB1 alleles showing the most associated TCRs and HLA-C alleles showing the fewest. For the cohort, immune exposure information was limited to CMV serostatus. HLA typing was unavailable for some donors at each locus, so association tests used only the typed subset. When HLA alleles, especially DR and DQ, strongly co-occurred, attributing TCR associations to individual alleles was difficult. Specific HLA alleles were associated with 16,951 TCR beta sequences at a false discovery rate of 0.05 in a later analysis. Some IMGT-functional V segments, including TRBV6-2 and TRBV6-3, could not be told apart with the 87-base-pair reads, so those segments were excluded. In vitro tests confirmed that a few of the cytomegalovirus-associated TCR beta chains recognize cytomegalovirus antigens. A group of highly shared sequence variants was considered likely to be a technical artifact of the sequencing pipeline. In a later genetic analysis, fewer N-insertions in productive TCRs were reported among donors in an Asian-associated ancestry cluster than the roughly 670-donor mean.

The cohort comprised some 680 healthy bone marrow donors. Cohort members were all nominally healthy when sampled, although unrecorded immune exposures were likely present. The donor tested CMV seronegative, placing the donor among the roughly 350 seronegative members of the cohort. A peripheral blood sample was provided by each donor, and peripheral blood mononuclear cells were used for TCR beta sequencing. The Qiagen DNeasy Blood Extraction Kit was used to extract genomic DNA from the blood cell samples. CDR1 and CDR2, looked up from the germline V gene, are SQVTM and ANQGSEA. Deletion took 5 bases off V and 2 bases off J, with a span of 18 bases between the germline ends. Measured from the cysteine to the phenylalanine, the CDR3 is 15 residues long. Kept here is only the CDR3 DNA, which spans 45 bases and is read in frame from base 1. Note on this clone: What antigen it recognizes has not been identified. Qualities for individual bases were not recorded, and no much larger clone is one base off.

The chain uses TRBV29-1 and TRBJ1-2; the D segment could be TRBD1, given 5 matching bases. The specimen sequenced was PBMCs. The receptor was derived from a man aged 35-49 years in good health and CMV-seronegative. The DNA reads as follows: TGCAGCGTTTTGGGGGGGGAGGCAGTCAACTATGGCTACACCTTC. Its product reads: CSVLGGEAVNYGYTF.